These 2 T cell receptor beta chains share one sample of origin, sequenced in a study of OX40 agonist ivuxolimab in advanced cancers. Using immunoSEQ multiplex PCR, the repertoire was profiled, and TCRdb retains in-frame clones only, with some absent. The profile covers tens of thousands of clones, with around 86% appearing a single time and 20% to 30% taken by the ten largest. The starting material was CD4+ or CD8+ T cells sorted from blood, obtained in a trial of the OX40 agonist ivuxolimab. The receptors shown here come from an adult with an advanced solid tumor such as melanoma, head and neck, liver or kidney cancer.

This chain joins TRBV7-9 and TRBJ2-1; TRBD2 is a possible D gene (5 bases). V dropped 4 bases and J dropped 3 bases, with 16 bases sitting between them. This CDR3 is 16 amino acids long. The V gene's germline CDR1 is SEHNR and CDR2 FQNEAQ (reference sequence). The CDR3 here is CASSYILGPGYNEQFF. The CDR3 region has the DNA TGTGCCAGCAGCTATATACTAGGCCCGGGCTACAATGAGCAGTTCTTC. Drawing the rest from reference TRBV7-9 and TRBJ2-1, the complete variable domain is DTGVSQNPRHKITKRGQNVTFRCDPISEHNRLYWYRQTLGQGPEFLTYFQNEAQLEKSRLLSDRFSAERPKGSFSTLEIQRTEQGDSAMYLCASSYILGPGYNEQFFGPGTRLTVL.

This clone showed up just a few times. The chain combines TRBV5-6 with TRBJ1-2; D remains ambiguous. The germline gives CDR1 SGHDT, CDR2 YYEEEE. With 4 bases removed from V and 7 bases from J, the gap between germline ends came to 8 bases. The CDR3 is 11 amino acids. This CDR3 is CASSLGSGYTF. Here the CDR3 DNA reads TGTGCCAGCAGCCTTGGGTCTGGCTACACCTTC.